This is a list of T cell receptor beta chains from one sample in a study of patients and donors after allogeneic stem cell transplantation. TCRdb analysed the RT-PCR reads with MiXCR anew, one entry per CDR3 protein. The sample gives 200,000 to 250,000 distinct CDR3 sequences, roughly 14% of which show up once; more than 9% is in the top ten. Source material: blood, either unsorted or a sorted T cell fraction (not recorded which). The receptors derive from a human donor who was either an allogeneic HSCT recipient or a stem cell or donor lymphocyte infusion donor (not recorded which). It is not recorded whose cells these are; they may come from a transplant donor. Each CDR3 is given without its conserved first and last residue. A row's size may be missing; if present it is once, few, many or a size class.

clone_size v_call cdr3_aa
many TRBV5-6 ASSLRGVTDTQY
once TRBV7-8 ASSLADGQRKKTQY
few TRBV29-1 SVLQGEYEQY
few TRBV14 ASSQGLRGEIEETQY
NA TRBV30 AWSVGGTNYGYT
few TRBV5-5 ASSPPTYEQY
many TRBV18 ASSPPQGIEQY
few TRBV4-1 ASSQEPSGRYEQY
NA TRBV9 ASNQEGVSTDTQY
NA TRBV12-3/TRBV12-4 ASSLGTGGGTGELF
NA TRBV11-3 ASSSRSTTDTQY
few TRBV3-1 ASSRSNMNTEAF
many TRBV12-3/TRBV12-4 ASSPRF
NA TRBV4-3 ASSQDTGDGYT
NA TRBV2 ARAKTSGDRSYNEQF
NA TRBV20-1 SASLLDTGHSNQPQH
many TRBV10-3 ATAPPGSTYEQY
many TRBV7-3 ASSLGGRSNSPLH
many TRBV4-1 ASSQELGGQWGNTIY
NA TRBV18 ASSLQPTRGLAGGPKIHNEQF
many TRBV5-1 ASSSGLTSVSYEQY
many TRBV5-1 ASDYGNRQLKNTEAF
many TRBV7-2 ASSLRQGSYEQY
many TRBV5-1 ASSLAATSGGTDTQY
NA TRBV11-3 ASSSDGLNTDTQY
NA TRBV5-1 ASGPSRGLDNTEAF
many TRBV29-1 SVVGQASYNEQF
NA TRBV5-1 ASRPAVSSYEQY
few TRBV5-1 ASSFEDGGANVLT
many TRBV10-3 AISQGVIDEQY
NA TRBV7-9 ASNAGGSADTQY
NA TRBV14 ASRGTDNIRDTQY
NA TRBV10-3 AISAPGQGPNQPQH
many TRBV4-3 ASSQERGSRSYNEQF
NA TRBV5-1 ASSLGLGHFNEQF
NA TRBV20-1 SARMGEGSGYT
NA TRBV20-1 SATSGRSAYSPLH
NA TRBV29-1 SVVGNGKDTQY
many TRBV6-1 ASRKPGTGEKLF
NA TRBV7-8 ASSSYTGANTEAF
many TRBV5-1 ASSLGYGHASYEQY
NA TRBV20-1 SALPTSGGWDTQY
few TRBV9 ASSVGPSANTGELF
NA TRBV20-1 SAEKQGRTEAF
NA TRBV9 ASSVGGSGGAYNEQF
NA TRBV6-5 ASSYSRGRATGELF
many TRBV3-1 ASSPSGGSQETQY
NA TRBV4-3 ASSPRGRDTEAF
many TRBV4-2 ASSRDQGYEQF
NA TRBV20-1 SAVRTGGLKETQY
few TRBV20-1 SADRGHTEAF
many TRBV4-1 ASSQGSIADTQY
NA TRBV12-3/TRBV12-4 ASSFTGDTSTDTQY
NA TRBV9 ASSVVVGPVTGELF
few TRBV6-2/TRBV6-3 ASSSGLTLSNQPQH
NA TRBV19 ASVEGNSNQPQH
NA TRBV19 ASEYGGSNEKLF